This T cell receptor (beta chain) stems from a study of blood T cell repertoires in COVID-19 (dated by TCRdb to about 2020). Context from the whole study: Samples from collaborators originated in the United States, Italy and Spain and spanned both the acute and convalescent phases of COVID-19. The dataset comprised deeply sampled blood TCRbeta repertoires from subjects exposed to, actively infected with, or recovered from COVID-19. The prospective study material was composed of cDNA or gDNA derived from T cells, B-cell-depleted T cells, or PBMCs. HLA class I and class II types, where available, came from metadata supplied by the sample provider rather than from assay-based typing. The samples were drawn from the first 160 participants of the ongoing ImmuneRACE study and from roughly 1,300 subjects provided by 6 global collaborators. Nearly every sample came with metadata listing a de-identified subject ID, COVID-19 status, age in years and sex. A freely available public database, intended as a resource for researchers studying the immune response to SARS-CoV-2, is where the repertoires were released.

Summary of the overall study and its limitations: Clinical and demographic metadata were provided uncurated, with the amount varying by source and participant.

This clone was counted only a few times. No cognate antigen has been identified for it. Qualities for individual bases were not recorded, and no much larger clone is one base off. TCRbeta CDR3 regions were amplified from genomic DNA using the immunoSEQ Assay, a bias-controlled multiplex PCR. In the authors' own workflow: The number of nucleated cells in each sample was estimated by amplification of reference gene primers within the assay. To quantify the absolute abundance of each unique TCRbeta CDR3 rearrangement, sequence reads were collapsed and filtered. For each sample, productive Simpson clonality was calculated as the square root of Simpson's diversity index over productive rearrangements. TCRdb retrieved this table from immuneACCESS and kept in-frame rearrangements only. Not all clones are present; in checked studies, unresolved V genes account for under half, and no reason is known for the remainder. The DNA gave D and trimming, while V, J and clone size come from that table. The sample contains roughly 220,000 clones, about 88% of them found a single time. The ten largest clones take up under 3% of the sample.

Enrolling through a virtual design, the prospective study's participants ranged in age from roughly 18 to 95 years and lived across 24 United States geographic areas. In the prospective study, participants were assigned to cohorts based on the clinical history participants reported in a screening survey and a study questionnaire. ImmuneRACE Cohort 3 recovered participants were defined by two consecutive negative NP/OP PCR tests, healthcare professional clearance, or symptom resolution. In the prospective study, whole blood, serum and a nasopharyngeal or oropharyngeal swab were collected from each participant by mobile phlebotomists. Participants in the prospective study had the option to provide additional blood draws and questionnaires over a roughly 2-month period. Before DNA extraction, prospective study blood samples were shipped either frozen or at room temperature. The sample consisted of PBMCs or T cells enriched from blood (not recorded which). The clonotype originates from a woman younger than 45 who had recovered from COVID-19.

The CDR3 protein is CASSLTGSGELFF. The DNA is TGTGCCAGCAGCTTAACGGGGTCCGGGGAGCTGTTTTTT. The chain is made from TRBV11-2 and TRBJ2-2; TRBD2 is a weak D gene call, 5 bases matching. The germline ends are 7 bases apart after V is trimmed by 2 bases and J by 6 bases. Measured from the cysteine to the phenylalanine, the CDR3 is 13 residues long. Of all the DNA, just the CDR3 is kept, 39 bases in frame from base 1. Based on the germline V gene, the CDR1 and CDR2 sequences are SGHAT and FQNNGV.